Each of the 32 T cell receptor beta chains below was sequenced from the same sample in a study of PD-1 and CTLA-4 blockade in melanoma (dated by TCRdb to about 2021). Libraries came from the immunoSEQ multiplex PCR assay. The clones in this table, taken by TCRdb from immuneACCESS, are in-frame only. Not every clone is retained; where verified, under half of the shortfall comes from an unresolved V gene, and the cause of the rest is unknown. The sample data list 20,000 to 25,000 clones, and approximately 88% of these were observed just once. The ten largest clones add up to about 7.2% of the sample. The specimen comprised CD8+ T cells from peripheral blood, sampled before anti-PD-1 treatment. These receptors all stem from a human donor with melanoma.

The rearrangement joins TRBV28 to TRBJ1-5; D remains unclear. CDR3 length: 12 residues. Germline CDR1 is MDHEN and CDR2 is SYDVKM. Trimming removed 3 bases at V and 6 bases at J, with 6 bases between. CDR3 nucleotides: TGTGCCAGCAGTTTCGGGAGTCAGCCCCAGCATTTT. Translating gives CASSFGSQPQHF. Variable domain in full (rest from reference TRBV28 and TRBJ1-5): DVKVTQSSRYLVKRTGEKVFLECVQDMDHENMFWYRQDPGLGLRLIYFSYDVKMKEKGDIPEGYSVSREKKERFSLILESASTNQTSMYLCASSFGSQPQHFGDGTRLSIL.

V and J are TRBV10-3 and TRBJ1-5; D is uncertain. The CDR3 runs 16 residues. Trimming shortened V by 1 base and J by 0 bases, and 10 bases separated the two germline ends. Germline V gives CDR1 ENHRY, CDR2 SYGVKD. The DNA for the CDR3 is TGTGCCATCAGTGAGTTCCAGGAGCCTAGCAATCAGCCCCAGCATTTT. Protein sequence: CAISEFQEPSNQPQHF.

J is TRBJ2-3 and V is TRBV6-5; 8 bases line up with TRBD2. V dropped 2 bases and J dropped 5; count of bases not matched to a gene: 3. The CDR3 length is 14 residues. Germline assignment: CDR1 MNHEY and CDR2 SVGAGI. CDR3 loop: CASSYGLAGDTQYF. CDR3 DNA sequence: TGTGCCAGCAGTTACGGACTAGCCGGAGATACGCAGTATTTT.

This sequence joins TRBV6-5 and TRBJ1-3; D uncertain. V lost 0 bases and J 2 bases, leaving 8 bases between the germline ends. This CDR3 is 15 amino acids long. In germline, CDR1 is MNHEY, CDR2 SVGAGI. CDR3 nucleotide sequence: TGTGCCAGCAGTTACTCGGAGGTCGCTGGAAACACCATATATTTT. Its protein is CASSYSEVAGNTIYF.

The chain uses TRBV5-4 and TRBJ2-5, with 14 positions matching TRBD2. The CDR3 sequence is 19 residues long. The trim removed 4 bases at V and 5 bases at J, leaving 16 bases unmatched. Per the germline V gene, CDR1 is SGHNT and CDR2 is YYREEE (reference sequence). Here the CDR3 DNA reads TGTGCCAGCAGCAGTGGACTAGCGGGGGGACTTGGAGGGGTTGAGACCCAGTACTTC. This sequence encodes CASSSGLAGGLGGVETQYF.

The chain joins TRBV28 to TRBJ1-4; possible D gene TRBD1, 5 bases. CDR1 is MDHEN and CDR2 is SYDVKM in the germline V gene. This CDR3 has 15 amino acids. The V gene lost 3 bases and the J gene lost 1 base, with 9 bases spanning the gap. The CDR3 DNA reads TGTGCCAGCAGTTTGTATCAGGGAACTAATGAAAAACTGTTTTTT. Protein sequence: CASSLYQGTNEKLFF.

This clone was counted a single time. This chain links TRBV4-3 with TRBJ2-1; weak D call: TRBD2 (5 bases). Between the trimmed V and J ends, which lost 4 bases and 6 bases, there was a span of 10 bases. CDR3 length equals 13 residues. Germline V gene sequence: CDR1 LGHNA, CDR2 YSLEER. CDR3 sequence reads: CASSLRGLNEQFF. Written as DNA, the CDR3 is TGCGCCAGCAGCCTTCGCGGACTCAATGAGCAGTTCTTC.

V usage is TRBV5-1 and J usage is TRBJ1-1; D is undetermined. V was trimmed by 2 bases and J by 4 bases, leaving 9 bases between them. This CDR3 has 13 amino acids. CDR1 is SGHRS, CDR2 YFSETQ, per germline. In DNA form, the CDR3 reads TGCGCCAGCAGCTTCTCAGCGGGCACTGAAGCTTTCTTT. Protein product: CASSFSAGTEAFF. The complete variable domain, with remaining parts taken from reference TRBV5-1 and TRBJ1-1, reads KAGVTQTPRYLIKTRGQQVTLSCSPISGHRSVSWYQQTPGQGLQFLFEYFSETQRNKGNFPGRFSGRQFSNSRSEMNVSTLELGDSALYLCASSFSAGTEAFFGQGTRLTVV.

The rearrangement uses TRBV7-8 and TRBJ2-2; 9 bases match TRBD2. With V trimmed by 0 bases and J by 2 bases, 10 bases remained unmatched. Germline CDR1 is SGHVS and CDR2 is FQNEAQ. The CDR3 length is 19 residues. CDR3 protein: CASSLARLLRGGNTGELFF. The CDR3 DNA reads as TGTGCCAGCAGCTTAGCGCGTCTTTTGCGGGGGGGAAACACCGGGGAGCTGTTTTTT.

This clone came up once. The J gene is TRBJ2-1, the V gene TRBV5-6; 9 nucleotides line up with TRBD1. The germline V gene encodes CDR1 SGHDT and CDR2 YYEEEE. This CDR3 comprises 16 residues. Germline trimming cut 4 bases from V and 3 bases from J; bases unmatched to any gene: 8. The CDR3 nucleotides read TGTGCCAGCAGCCTTACCTACAGGGGGCTCTACAATGAGCAGTTCTTC. This translates into CASSLTYRGLYNEQFF.

On this clone: A junction boundary mismatches the germline segment, possibly from a read error. The V and J genes are TRBV19 and TRBJ1-2, with unresolved D. The CDR3 totals 17 residues. Germline V gene data show CDR1 as LNHDA and CDR2 as SQIVND (reference sequence). CDR3 amino acids: CASSIEPASTQELWLHF. The DNA for the CDR3 is TGTGCCAGTAGTATAGAGCCAGCCTCCACTCAAGAACTATGGCTACACTTC.

The genes are TRBV28 and TRBJ2-7; the D is unclear. Trimming took 2 bases from V and 3 from J, leaving 11 bases between them. CDR3 length: 14 residues. The germline V gene encodes CDR1 MDHEN and CDR2 SYDVKM. The CDR3 DNA sequence: TGTGCCAGCAGTTTAGCCGGAGAAATCTACGAGCAGTACTTC. This codes for CASSLAGEIYEQYF.

This chain links TRBV6-5 with TRBJ1-1, with TRBD1 as a possible D gene (5 bases). Between the trimmed V and J ends, which lost 4 bases and 7 bases, there was a span of 10 bases. Germline V lookup: CDR1 MNHEY, CDR2 SVGAGI. This CDR3 has 12 amino acids. The chain's CDR3 is CASSWGGGEAFF. In DNA form, the CDR3 reads TGTGCCAGCAGTTGGGGCGGGGGTGAAGCTTTCTTT.

The rearrangement links TRBV19 to TRBJ1-5; D not certain. The CDR3 runs to 16 residues. V lost 3 bases, J lost 0 bases, and 12 bases lay in between. CDR1 is LNHDA, CDR2 SQIVND, per germline (reference sequence). The CDR3 is CASSMSGDHSNQPQHF. CDR3 bases: TGTGCCAGTAGTATGAGTGGTGACCATAGCAATCAGCCCCAGCATTTT.

The chain joins TRBV7-7 to TRBJ1-6; 12 bases fit TRBD1. The germline V gene encodes CDR1 SSHAT and CDR2 FNYEAQ (reference sequence). The CDR3 covers 17 residues. J was trimmed by 7 bases and V by 1 base; bases with no gene match: 5. CDR3 loop: CASSLGGTGGRNSPLHF. CDR3 DNA sequence: TGTGCCAGCAGCTTAGGGGGGACAGGGGGCAGGAATTCACCCCTCCACTTT.

The genes are TRBV2 and TRBJ1-1; D unresolved. Germline V gene sequence: CDR1 SNHLY, CDR2 FYNNEI. Trimming took 3 bases from V and 4 from J, leaving 6 bases between them. The length of the CDR3 is 12 residues. The CDR3 bases are TGTGCCAGCAGTGATTACGGCACTGAAGCTTTCTTT. Translation: CASSDYGTEAFF.

V and J are TRBV2 and TRBJ2-7; D call uncertain. The V end was cut by 7 bases, the J end by 3 bases, with 19 bases between. The V gene's germline CDR1 is SNHLY and CDR2 FYNNEI. The length of the CDR3 is 15 residues. The CDR3 loop is CASTGPPGSLYEQYF. The CDR3 DNA follows: TGTGCCAGCACGGGCCCTCCCGGTTCTCTCTACGAGCAGTACTTC.

The chain couples TRBV6-5 to TRBJ2-5; 10 bases line up with TRBD2. This CDR3 comprises 16 residues. The V segment lost 4 bases and the J segment 1 base; nucleotides outside the gene matches: 6. Per the germline V gene, CDR1 is MNHEY and CDR2 is SVGAGI. DNA of the CDR3: TGTGCCAGCAGTTCGGAGCGGGGGGGACTCCAAGAGACCCAGTACTTC. As protein: CASSSERGGLQETQYF.

The chain recombines TRBV5-5 with TRBJ2-7, with 11 bases identical to TRBD1. This CDR3 has 15 amino acids. V lost 0 bases and J lost 2; bases outside the gene matches: 1. Germline assignment: CDR1 SGHKS and CDR2 YYEKEE (reference sequence). CDR3 amino acids: CASSLGGQGAYEQYF. The CDR3 nucleotides are TGTGCCAGCAGCTTGGGGGGACAGGGGGCCTACGAGCAGTACTTC.

In this sample, this clone turned up a few times. The rearrangement joins TRBV27 to TRBJ2-2; possible D gene TRBD1, 6 bases. Germline CDR1 reads MNHEY; CDR2 reads SMNVEV (reference sequence). The CDR3 totals 14 residues. The V and J ends lost 5 bases and 6 bases respectively, with 13 bases between them. CDR3 sequence: CASSPTGNPGELFF. The CDR3 DNA sequence: TGTGCCAGCAGTCCTACAGGGAATCCCGGGGAGCTGTTTTTT.

The V and J genes are TRBV4-1 and TRBJ1-1, with unresolved D. Trimming took 1 base from V and 1 from J, leaving 7 bases between them. From germline, CDR1 is MGHRA and CDR2 YSYEKL. The length of the CDR3 is 14 residues. CDR3 in DNA: TGCGCCAGCAGCCAAGCTGGAGCGAACACTGAAGCTTTCTTT. Protein product: CASSQAGANTEAFF.

A few counts support this clone. V usage is TRBV6-2 or TRBV6-3 and J usage is TRBJ1-6; TRBD1 matches at 7 bases. The CDR3 runs to 15 residues. V was clipped by 2 bases and J by 7 bases; unmatched bases: 5. CDR1 MNHEY and CDR2 SVGEGT come from the germline V gene. In nucleotides, the CDR3 is TGTGCCAGCAGTTACCCGACAGGGTACAATTCACCCCTCCACTTT. This sequence encodes CASSYPTGYNSPLHF.

This sequence joins TRBV11-1 and TRBJ1-6; no clear D. Germline assignment: CDR1 SGHAT and CDR2 FQDESV (reference sequence). Trimming pared 2 bases from V and 2 bases from J, leaving 10 bases between. This CDR3 has 16 amino acids. The CDR3 DNA sequence: TGTGCCAGCAGCTTATCGGAGGTCGCCTATAATTCACCCCTCCACTTT. Amino acid sequence: CASSLSEVAYNSPLHF.

The V gene is TRBV4-2, the J gene TRBJ2-1; weak D call: TRBD1 (6 bases). The CDR3 sequence is 15 residues long. Trimming stripped 1 base from V and 10 bases from J, with 17 bases between. Germline V CDR1 and CDR2: LGHNA, YNFKEQ. DNA for the CDR3: TGTGCCAGCAGCCAAGGAACAGGGTTCGTTATAGAGCAGTTCTTC. Residues: CASSQGTGFVIEQFF.

The V gene is TRBV7-9, the J gene TRBJ2-7, with D possibly matching TRBD1 (6 bases). CDR3 size: 15 residues. Looked up from germline, CDR1 is SEHNR and CDR2 is FQNEAQ (reference sequence). The V gene lost 5 bases and the J gene lost 2 bases, with 16 bases spanning the gap. The CDR3 sequence: CASSQPRTDPYEQYF. DNA of the CDR3: TGTGCCAGCAGCCAACCCAGGACAGACCCCTACGAGCAGTACTTC.

The chain carries TRBV19 and TRBJ2-1; 15 nucleotides line up with TRBD2. The CDR3 runs 16 residues. V shed 5 bases, J shed 10 bases, and the junction held 9 bases outside the gene matches. Germline V gives CDR1 LNHDA, CDR2 SQIVND (reference sequence). The DNA for the CDR3 is TGTGCCAGTAGTCCGGGGACTAGCGGGGGGCGAAGCGAGCAGTTCTTC. Amino acid sequence: CASSPGTSGGRSEQFF. Based on the CDR3 plus reference TRBV19 and TRBJ2-1, the full variable domain is DGGITQSPKYLFRKEGQNVTLSCEQNLNHDAMYWYRQDPGQGLRLIYYSQIVNDFQKGDIAEGYSVSREKKESFPLTVTSAQKNPTAFYLCASSPGTSGGRSEQFFGPGTRLTVL.

This clone was picked up one time. The chain employs TRBV10-3 and TRBJ1-2, with a weak D call TRBD1 (6 bases). The CDR3 consists of 13 residues. V was trimmed by 4 bases and J by 3 bases, leaving 9 bases between them. Per germline, CDR1 ENHRY and CDR2 SYGVKD. CDR3 residues: CAISGTEDYGYTF. The DNA for the CDR3 is TGTGCCATCAGTGGGACAGAGGACTATGGCTACACCTTC.

The chain is built from TRBV4-1 and TRBJ1-1, with a tentative D call TRBD1 (5 bases). V lost 2 bases, J lost 4 bases, and 11 bases lay in between. CDR1 is MGHRA, CDR2 YSYEKL, per germline. CDR3 length: 14 residues. The CDR3 nucleotides read TGCGCCAGCAGCCAACGACAGCGACTCACTGAAGCTTTCTTT. This translates into CASSQRQRLTEAFF.

V and J are TRBV30 and TRBJ1-1; D is undetermined. The CDR3 has 13 amino acids. Trimming shortened V by 1 base and J by 0 bases, and 6 bases separated the two germline ends. Germline V gene lookup returns CDR1 GTSNPN and CDR2 SVGIG (reference sequence). In nucleotides, the CDR3 is TGTGCCTGGAGTGGGGCCGTGAACACTGAAGCTTTCTTT. The encoded protein is CAWSGAVNTEAFF.

The chain recombines TRBV5-4 with TRBJ1-1, with D tentatively TRBD1 (6 bases). Germline CDR1 and CDR2: SGHNT and YYREEE (reference sequence). The ends were cut back, 0 bases at V and 4 bases at J, with 16 bases in the middle. This CDR3 spans 16 amino acids. The chain's CDR3 is CASSLAGTLSRTEAFF. CDR3 nucleotide sequence: TGTGCCAGCAGCTTGGCAGGGACACTGTCGCGCACTGAAGCTTTCTTT.

V usage is TRBV19 and J usage is TRBJ2-1; TRBD2 aligns across 13 bases. Germline assignment: CDR1 LNHDA and CDR2 SQIVND (reference sequence). V trimming: 10 bases; J trimming: 3 bases; junction bases outside the gene matches: 6. The CDR3 runs to 15 residues. The CDR3 DNA is TGTGCCACACAGACTAGCGGGGGGCTCTACAATGAGCAGTTCTTC. It is translated as CATQTSGGLYNEQFF.

The chain joins TRBV28 to TRBJ1-5, with D possibly TRBD1 on 6 matching bases. Trimming pared 4 bases from V and 2 bases from J, leaving 12 bases between. The CDR3 is 15 residues long. Germline V gene data show CDR1 as MDHEN and CDR2 as SYDVKM. The CDR3 region has the DNA TGTGCCAGCAGTTACTCCAGGGGAGGCAATCAGCCCCAGCATTTT. It translates to CASSYSRGGNQPQHF.